These 17 T cell receptor beta chains came from one sample sequenced in a study of T-cell reconstitution after alpha-beta-depleted transplantation in children. Unique molecular identifiers were incorporated during preparation of the TCRbeta library. TCRdb called the PCR reads again in MiXCR, with one record for every CDR3 protein. The sample carries around 200,000 distinct CDR3 sequences, approximately 15% recorded once. The input for sequencing was PBMCs, mostly from graft donor cells, taken 360 days after TCRalphabeta/CD19-depleted stem cell transplant. Receptors were obtained from a male patient aged 2-9 years who had a stem cell transplant for acute lymphoblastic leukemia, so the T cells may come from the graft donor.

The sample holds many counts of this clonotype. V and J are TRBV27 and TRBJ2-6, with D uncertain. CDR3 length: 13 amino acids. Trimming cost V 2 bases and J 8 bases, with 7 bases left between them. Germline CDR1 reads MNHEY; CDR2 reads SMNVEV (reference sequence). The CDR3: CASSLRNSNVLTF. The CDR3 DNA reads as TGTGCCAGCAGTTTAAGGAACTCCAACGTCCTGACTTTC.

The chain recombines TRBV19 with TRBJ2-7; either TRBD1 or TRBD2 may supply D (5 bases each). V was pared by 8 bases and J by 2 bases, with 19 bases between. This CDR3 is built from 15 residues. Germline lookup yields CDR1 LNHDA and CDR2 SQIVND (reference sequence). The CDR3 here is CASALTGTGTYEQYF. CDR3 DNA sequence: TGTGCCAGTGCTCTAACCGGGACGGGGACCTACGAGCAGTACTTC.

This chain uses TRBV12-3 or TRBV12-4 with TRBJ2-4; no clear D. V gave up 5 bases and J gave up 9 bases, with 8 bases separating them. The CDR3 loop spans 11 amino acids. CDR3 in DNA: TGTGCCAGCAGTGCCGAATTCATTCAGTACTTC. It encodes CASSAEFIQYF.

The V gene is TRBV11-2, the J gene TRBJ2-1; weak D call: TRBD2 (6 bases). Trimming shortened V by 4 bases and J by 0 bases, and 16 bases separated the two germline ends. This CDR3 comprises 17 residues. The germline V gene encodes CDR1 SGHAT and CDR2 FQNNGV. CDR3 nucleotide sequence: TGTGCCAGCAGCTCCCCCCTAGCGCCCAGCTCCTACAATGAGCAGTTCTTC. Its protein is CASSSPLAPSSYNEQFF. The whole variable domain, filled in from reference TRBV11-2 and TRBJ2-1, reads EAGVAQSPRYKIIEKRQSVAFWCNPISGHATLYWYQQILGQGPKLLIQFQNNGVVDDSQLPKDRFSAERLKGVDSTLKIQPAKLEDSAVYLCASSSPLAPSSYNEQFFGPGTRLTVL.

This clonotype was observed at least ten times. J is TRBJ2-2 and V is TRBV5-1; TRBD1 is a possible D gene (6 bases). The CDR3 is 15 amino acids. V was shortened by 1 base and J by 4 bases, with 11 bases between the two germline ends. Germline CDR1 is SGHRS and CDR2 is YFSETQ. CDR3 coding DNA: TGCGCCAGCAGCTTGAAGGGCAGGGGCACCGGGGAGCTGTTTTTT. Encoded protein: CASSLKGRGTGELFF.

V gene TRBV20-1 combines with J gene TRBJ1-2; D is perhaps TRBD1 (6 bases). This CDR3 region has 13 residues. Germline CDR1 DFQATT, CDR2 SNEGSKA (reference sequence). Trimming pared 0 bases from V and 3 bases from J, leaving 8 bases between. The DNA of the CDR3 is TGCAGTGCTAGAGAAACAGGGCACTATGGCTACACCTTC. Its protein product is CSARETGHYGYTF.

This chain links TRBV5-1 with TRBJ2-7, with TRBD1 matching over 8 bases. The germline gives CDR1 SGHRS, CDR2 YFSETQ. V lost 1 base and J lost 2; bases outside the gene matches: 2. CDR3 length equals 14 residues. In DNA, the CDR3 is TGCGCCAGCAGCTTGACAGGGGGACCCTACGAGCAGTACTTC. Translating gives CASSLTGGPYEQYF.

This clonotype appeared a few times. The V and J genes are TRBV5-1 and TRBJ1-1; D is unresolved. The length of the CDR3 is 14 residues. CDR1 is SGHRS, CDR2 YFSETQ, per germline. Between the trimmed V and J ends, which lost 2 bases and 6 bases, there was a span of 14 bases. As DNA, the CDR3 is TGCGCCAGCAGCTTACGGGTGGATTGGGCTGAAGCTTTCTTT. It specifies CASSLRVDWAEAFF.

This clonotype was found a few times. The rearrangement links TRBV6-5 to TRBJ1-2; no reliable D call. Germline CDR1 and CDR2: MNHEY and SVGAGI. CDR3 length: 12 amino acids. With 2 bases removed from V and 6 bases from J, the gap between germline ends came to 7 bases. DNA of the CDR3: TGTGCCAGCAGTTACGGTGGGCATGGCTACACCTTC. It encodes CASSYGGHGYTF.

This clonotype has more than one count but fewer than ten. The genes are TRBV12-3 or TRBV12-4 and TRBJ1-2; 9 bases align to TRBD1. Trimming removed 6 bases from V and 4 bases from J; junction bases left unmatched: 3. There are 13 residues in the CDR3. This chain's CDR3 is CASRRGQGYGYTF. CDR3 nucleotides: TGTGCCAGCAGAAGGGGACAGGGCTATGGCTACACCTTC.

The chain uses TRBV7-8 and TRBJ2-3; 9 positions match TRBD1. The trim removed 5 bases at V and 3 bases at J, leaving 9 bases unmatched. The CDR3 runs 16 residues. The germline V gene has CDR1 SGHVS and CDR2 FQNEAQ. Here the CDR3 reads CASSPRDRARTDTQYF. The DNA of the CDR3 is TGTGCCAGCAGCCCCCGGGACAGGGCTCGTACAGATACGCAGTATTTT.

This clonotype appeared a few times. V is TRBV7-2 and J is TRBJ1-2; no clear D. There are 14 residues in the CDR3. CDR1 is SGHTA, CDR2 FQGNSA, per germline. Trimming took off 4 bases at V and 8 bases at J, with 17 bases between the two ends. Written as DNA, the CDR3 is TGTGCCAGCAGCTCCGGTTACAAGGAGCGAGGCTACACCTTC. Amino acids: CASSSGYKERGYTF.

The V gene is TRBV28, the J gene TRBJ1-5; 9 bases fit TRBD1. The V and J ends lost 3 bases and 4 bases, in that order; junction bases with no gene match: 13. Germline V gene lookup returns CDR1 MDHEN and CDR2 SYDVKM. This CDR3 has 18 residues. CDR3 protein: CASSLTGTGTMINQPQHF. CDR3 coding DNA: TGTGCCAGCAGTTTGACCGGGACAGGGACGATGATAAATCAGCCCCAGCATTTT.

The chain joins TRBV5-1 to TRBJ1-1; D unresolved. Germline V lookup: CDR1 SGHRS, CDR2 YFSETQ. This CDR3 region has 14 residues. Trimming removed 0 bases from V and 3 bases from J, with 9 bases in between. The chain's CDR3 is CASSLGGSYTEAFF. As DNA, the CDR3 is TGCGCCAGCAGCTTGGGAGGCAGCTACACTGAAGCTTTCTTT.

The rearrangement links TRBV27 to TRBJ1-1; TRBD1 agrees at 7 bases. The CDR3 covers 14 residues. The trim removed 2 bases at V and 4 bases at J, leaving 4 bases unmatched. CDR1 and CDR2 (germline): MNHEY, SMNVEV (reference sequence). The CDR3 here is CASSLRRQGTEAFF. CDR3 coding DNA: TGTGCCAGCAGTTTAAGGCGACAGGGCACTGAAGCTTTCTTT.

CDR3 bases: TGCGCCAGCGAGACAGAGAGTACGCAGTATTTT. Amino acids: CASETESTQYF. This sequence joins TRBV10-2 and TRBJ2-3; weak D call: TRBD1 (5 bases). The V end lost 8 bases, the J end lost 8 bases, and 11 bases lay between the germline ends. The V gene's germline CDR1 is WSHSY and CDR2 SAAADI. The CDR3 is made up of 11 amino acids.

V gene TRBV10-3 combines with J gene TRBJ2-2; 7 bases align to TRBD1. Germline CDR1 reads ENHRY; CDR2 reads SYGVKD. This CDR3 has 14 residues. V dropped 10 bases and J dropped 3; count of bases not matched to a gene: 8. The DNA of the CDR3 is TGTGCCACCGCCCGGGACAGATACACCGGGGAGCTGTTTTTT. This gives the protein CATARDRYTGELFF.